This entry lists 25 T cell receptor beta chains sequenced from one sample in a study of TIL therapy for anti-PD-1-resistant metastatic lung cancer. The libraries were made with immunoSEQ v3. The table came from immunoSEQ multiplex PCR; TCRdb's copy has only in-frame clones and leaves some out. The sample records 50,000 to 65,000 clones, roughly four fifths being singletons. Time point denoted: pre-treatment sample, taken before nivolumab and TIL therapy. This specimen consisted of blood, obtained at baseline. These TCRs come from a person aged 25 to 80 with non-small cell lung cancer.

The V call is TRBV10-3, the J call TRBJ2-7, with a possible D match to TRBD1 (5 bases). From germline, CDR1 is ENHRY and CDR2 SYGVKD. Trimming stripped 11 bases from V and 3 bases from J, with 11 bases between. This CDR3 comprises 11 residues. DNA of the CDR3: TGTGCCGGGTCGGACAACTACGAGCAGTACTTC. Amino acid sequence: CAGSDNYEQYF.

The chain uses TRBV7-9 and TRBJ2-3; 10 nucleotides align to TRBD2. This CDR3 contains 16 residues. Germline CDR1 SEHNR, CDR2 FQNEAQ (reference sequence). Trimming at V came to 4 bases and at J to 6 bases, leaving 10 bases not matched to a gene. Here the CDR3 reads CASSSSGRGVVDTQYF. In DNA form, the CDR3 reads TGTGCCAGCAGCTCTAGCGGGAGAGGGGTGGTGGATACGCAGTATTTT.

V gene TRBV9 combines with J gene TRBJ2-1, with D unclear. Trimming pared 1 base from V and 1 base from J, leaving 9 bases between. The CDR3 has 15 amino acids. Germline-derived CDR1 and CDR2 are SGDLS and YYNGEE. The CDR3 here is CASSVTSMSYNEQFF. CDR3 sequence (DNA): TGTGCCAGCAGCGTAACCAGCATGTCCTACAATGAGCAGTTCTTC.

The J gene is TRBJ2-5, the V gene TRBV2, with D perhaps TRBD1 or TRBD2 (5 bases each). Germline V gives CDR1 SNHLY, CDR2 FYNNEI. The V end lost 7 bases, the J end lost 4 bases, and 10 bases lay between the germline ends. This CDR3 spans 12 amino acids. The DNA of the CDR3 is TGTGCCAGCAATAGGGACGGAGAGACCCAGTACTTC. Its protein product is CASNRDGETQYF. Full variable domain (missing parts from reference TRBV2 and TRBJ2-5): EPEVTQTPSHQVTQMGQEVILRCVPISNHLYFYWYRQILGQKVEFLVSFYNNEISEKSEIFDDQFSVERPDGSNFTLKIRSTKLEDSAMYFCASNRDGETQYFGPGTRLLVL.

This sequence joins TRBV24-1 and TRBJ2-3, with 10 bases aligning to TRBD2. Trimming at V came to 11 bases and at J to 1 base, leaving 2 bases not matched to a gene. Germline CDR1 KGHDR, CDR2 SFDVKD. This CDR3 has 13 amino acids. The CDR3 loop reads CAIGTSGTDTQYF. In DNA, the CDR3 is TGTGCCATCGGGACTAGCGGCACAGATACGCAGTATTTT.

This clone was found a few times. This sequence joins TRBV6-1 and TRBJ2-7; D tentatively reads TRBD1 or TRBD2 (7 bases each). V gave up 2 bases and J gave up 7 bases, with 15 bases separating them. CDR3 length equals 14 residues. The germline V gene has CDR1 MNHNS and CDR2 SASEGT. CDR3 in DNA: TGTGCCAGCAGTGAAAAGGGGACAGCGGGGGAGCAGTACTTC. It encodes CASSEKGTAGEQYF.

The V gene is TRBV7-8, the J gene TRBJ2-5, with TRBD2 matching 12 bases. This CDR3 region has 20 residues. Per the germline V gene, CDR1 is SGHVS and CDR2 is FQNEAQ. V lost 4 bases to trimming and J lost 3 bases; unmatched junction nucleotides: 18. The CDR3 DNA reads TGTGCCAGCAGCTCCCTCGGGAGAGGAGGACTAGCGGGGATTAAAGAGACCCAGTACTTC. It specifies CASSSLGRGGLAGIKETQYF.

This clone was detected a few times. The V gene is TRBV11-2, the J gene TRBJ1-5, with unresolved D. CDR3 length: 13 residues. The germline V gene encodes CDR1 SGHAT and CDR2 FQNNGV. V was trimmed by 8 bases and J by 0 bases, leaving 8 bases between them. The CDR3 region is CASGENSNQPQHF. The CDR3 DNA follows: TGTGCCAGCGGAGAGAATAGCAATCAGCCCCAGCATTTT.

The chain combines TRBV6-5 with TRBJ2-5; D remains unclear. Germline CDR1 reads MNHEY; CDR2 reads SVGAGI. The V end lost 6 bases, the J end lost 2 bases, and 4 bases lay between the germline ends. This CDR3 comprises 11 residues. The CDR3 here is CASSLQETQYF. The CDR3 bases are TGTGCCAGCAGCCTTCAAGAGACCCAGTACTTC.

This clone appeared a few times. The V and J genes are TRBV3-1 (or the pseudogene TRBV3-2) and TRBJ1-6; no clear D gene. This CDR3 spans 13 amino acids. The V and J ends lost 1 base and 9 bases respectively, with 7 bases between them. Germline V lookup: CDR1 LGHDT, CDR2 YNNKEL (reference sequence). CDR3: CASSQAWSSPLHF. In DNA form, the CDR3 reads TGTGCCAGCAGCCAAGCTTGGAGTTCACCCCTCCACTTT.

J is TRBJ1-5 and V is TRBV3-1 (or the pseudogene TRBV3-2); 8 bases line up with TRBD1. J was trimmed by 2 bases and V by 1 base; bases with no gene match: 4. The CDR3 length is 16 residues. Germline V gene sequence: CDR1 LGHDT, CDR2 YNNKEL (reference sequence). In nucleotides, the CDR3 is TGTGCCAGCAGCCAAGGGAAGGACAGGGGCAATCAGCCCCAGCATTTT. Its protein is CASSQGKDRGNQPQHF.

V gene TRBV15 combines with J gene TRBJ2-6; possible D gene TRBD1, 6 bases. V was pared by 4 bases and J by 0 bases, with 10 bases between. Germline CDR1 LNHNV, CDR2 YYDKDF (reference sequence). CDR3 size: 16 residues. The CDR3 DNA reads as TGTGCCACCAGCAAGGACAGCCCCTCTGGGGCCAACGTCCTGACTTTC. This encodes CATSKDSPSGANVLTF.

This sequence joins TRBV6-5 and TRBJ2-1, with TRBD2 matching 12 bases. CDR3 length equals 15 residues. Germline loops: CDR1 MNHEY, CDR2 SVGAGI. V gave up 6 bases and J gave up 5 bases; unmatched junction bases: 5. The CDR3 DNA follows: TGTGCCAGCAGCCCACTAGCGGGGGGCCACAATGAGCAGTTCTTC. Protein sequence: CASSPLAGGHNEQFF.

The rearrangement joins TRBV28 to TRBJ1-3, with TRBD1 matching over 9 bases. This CDR3 has 14 residues. The ends lost 8 bases at V and 0 bases at J; junction bases unmatched: 2. The V gene's germline CDR1 is MDHEN and CDR2 SYDVKM. This CDR3 is CASLTGGSGNTIYF. The CDR3 nucleotides are TGTGCCAGCCTGACAGGGGGCTCTGGAAACACCATATATTTT.

The chain recombines TRBV7-2 with TRBJ2-3; D remains ambiguous. This CDR3 spans 15 amino acids. V was clipped by 1 base and J by 0 bases, with 8 bases between them. CDR1 and CDR2 from the germline V gene are SGHTA and FQGNSA. The CDR3 spells CASSLVSTSTDTQYF. As DNA, the CDR3 is TGTGCCAGCAGCTTAGTTTCAACTAGCACAGATACGCAGTATTTT.

This chain joins TRBV27 and TRBJ2-2, with D tentatively TRBD1 (6 bases). CDR1 is MNHEY and CDR2 is SMNVEV in the germline V gene (reference sequence). Trimming shortened V by 5 bases and J by 1 base, and 11 bases separated the two germline ends. This CDR3 contains 15 residues. The chain's CDR3 is CASSPRRGNTGELFF. The CDR3 bases are TGTGCCAGCAGTCCTCGCAGGGGGAACACCGGGGAGCTGTTTTTT.

This chain connects TRBV6-5 to TRBJ2-7, with D unclear. Germline loops: CDR1 MNHEY, CDR2 SVGAGI. The CDR3 has 13 residues. V lost 8 bases to trimming and J lost 2 bases, with 13 bases between them. CDR3 loop: CASRRGRTYEQYF. Written as DNA, the CDR3 is TGTGCCAGCCGCCGAGGACGGACCTACGAGCAGTACTTC.

In this sample, this clone turned up a few times. V and J are TRBV7-2 and TRBJ1-2, with 7 bases lining up with TRBD1. The CDR3 sequence is 14 residues long. CDR1 is SGHTA and CDR2 is FQGNSA in the germline V gene. After removal of 5 bases from V and 4 bases from J, the junction contained 7 bases not matched to a gene. The CDR3 sequence: CASSDWDRPYGYTF. The DNA for the CDR3 is TGTGCCAGCAGCGACTGGGACAGACCCTATGGCTACACCTTC.

The chain employs TRBV6-2 or TRBV6-3 and TRBJ1-1, with 10 nucleotides matching TRBD1. The CDR3 runs to 15 residues. CDR1 is MNHEY, CDR2 SVGEGT, per germline. Trimming at V came to 6 bases and at J to 3 bases, leaving 7 bases not matched to a gene. In nucleotides, the CDR3 is TGTGCCAGCAGCTATGGACAGGGGGGATACACTGAAGCTTTCTTT. It is translated as CASSYGQGGYTEAFF.

The rearrangement links TRBV9 to TRBJ1-6, with a weak D call TRBD1 (5 bases). Germline values: CDR1 SGDLS, CDR2 YYNGEE. Trimming cost V 0 bases and J 10 bases, with 17 bases left between them. This CDR3 comprises 16 residues. The CDR3 DNA reads TGTGCCAGCAGCGTAGAAGCAGGGCCCCGGGGATCACCCCTCCACTTT. It translates to CASSVEAGPRGSPLHF.

The chain uses TRBV29-1 and TRBJ2-2, with D possibly called TRBD1 or TRBD2 (5 bases each). CDR3 length: 14 residues. Trimming removed 4 bases from V and 4 bases from J, with 13 bases in between. Germline loops: CDR1 SQVTM, CDR2 ANQGSEA. CDR3 DNA: TGCAGCGTTGTGGGGGAGTCGGGCACCGGGGAGCTGTTTTTT. Its protein is CSVVGESGTGELFF.

This sequence joins TRBV4-1 and TRBJ1-4; D is ambiguous. This CDR3 has 15 residues. Trimming removed 1 base at V and 6 bases at J, with 12 bases between. The V gene's germline CDR1 is MGHRA and CDR2 YSYEKL. The CDR3 DNA is TGCGCCAGCAGCCAAGCACACCGAAGCGATGAAAAACTGTTTTTT. It yields the protein CASSQAHRSDEKLFF.

The gene calls are TRBV7-9 and TRBJ2-2; 8 bases fit TRBD1. The CDR3 extends over 15 amino acids. The V segment lost 5 bases and the J segment 5 bases; nucleotides outside the gene matches: 7. Germline V lookup: CDR1 SEHNR, CDR2 FQNEAQ (reference sequence). DNA for the CDR3: TGTGCCAGCAGCCTACAGGGGGTTAGAACCGGGGAGCTGTTTTTT. Residues: CASSLQGVRTGELFF.

The table lists this clone with a count of one. The chain joins TRBV28 to TRBJ1-5; 10 bases fit TRBD1. Looked up from germline, CDR1 is MDHEN and CDR2 is SYDVKM. The CDR3 has 14 amino acids. V shed 8 bases and J 9 bases; nucleotides not matched to a gene: 10. As DNA, the CDR3 is TGTGCCAGCCTCCGGGACAGGGGATTGGGGCCCCAGCATTTT. It yields the protein CASLRDRGLGPQHF.

V gene TRBV4-3 combines with J gene TRBJ1-6; maybe TRBD1 (6 bases). Germline CDR1 reads LGHNA; CDR2 reads YSLEER. The ends were cut back, 2 bases at V and 10 bases at J, with 15 bases in the middle. The CDR3 runs 15 residues. The CDR3 loop is CASSQNTGTGSPLHF. In nucleotides, the CDR3 is TGCGCCAGCAGCCAAAACACAGGGACCGGGTCACCCCTCCACTTT.